Below, one T cell receptor (beta chain) is given with its context. Its antigen is undetermined. The sample is drawn from a study of CD8+ T cells in alopecia areata. Sequencing templates came from extracted RNA that was reverse transcribed into cDNA. Repertoires were generated with immunoSEQ multiplex PCR, while TCRdb's copy carries only in-frame clones and drops some. The sample contains some 120,000 clones, 60% to 65% of which appear only once. Documented treatment: oral pan-JAK inhibitor, 5-10 mg twice daily. Trimming removed 7 bases from V and 7 bases from J; junction bases left unmatched: 9. The CDR3 sequence is 15 residues long. Germline loops: CDR1 MNHEY, CDR2 SVGAGI. Findings and caveats of the study: Tofacitinib yielded significantly lower scalp clonality and fewer expanded CD8+ clones among the top 100. Many expanded lesional clones persisted in scalp and blood during tofacitinib treatment.

The material was CD4+ T cells sorted from blood, obtained at week 4, from a patient treated with tofacitinib. This clonotype was obtained from a human donor with alopecia areata. The J gene is TRBJ1-6, the V gene TRBV6-5; TRBD1 agrees at 8 bases. CDR3 protein: CASNPGQAVNSPLHF. CDR3 DNA: TGTGCCAGCAATCCGGGACAGGCCGTAAATTCACCCCTCCACTTT.